This TCR beta chain was obtained from a study of beta chain features in type 1 diabetes. About the research overall: The samples had approximately 110 million sorted cells examined in all. Study outcomes and limitations: Any role of HLA type in TCRB rearrangement remained unresolved here. Moderate yet significant TCRB CDR3 shortening was seen in Type 1 diabetes patients in all four CD4+ subsets. For cells with high TCR expression, cDNA sequencing could yield over-representation.

Note on this clone: Its antigen remains unidentified.

Sequencing targeted expressed TCRB transcripts, as all isolated RNA had been reverse transcribed. The protocol was immunoSEQ multiplex PCR, while the TCRdb copy is restricted to in-frame clones and leaves out a portion. Among about 41,000 clones listed, 66% were seen once. Sorting based on CD45RO/CCR7/CD25/CD127/CD95/CD27 separated CD4+ naive, central memory, regulatory and stem cell-like memory cells. This CDR3 has 14 residues. V lost 6 bases to trimming and J lost 1 base; unmatched junction nucleotides: 4. CDR1 and CDR2 (germline): SGHTA, FQGNSA. This clonotype was sampled from a man aged 25-45 years with type 1 diabetes. Some clones in this sample may be carry-over from other donors' samples. Sequencing was carried out using Tregs from blood. The genes are TRBV7-2 and TRBJ2-3; 7 nucleotides agree with TRBD2. CDR3 sequence (DNA): TGTGCCAGCAGTTGGGGGGGTGGCACAGATACGCAGTATTTT. Protein product: CASSWGGGTDTQYF.